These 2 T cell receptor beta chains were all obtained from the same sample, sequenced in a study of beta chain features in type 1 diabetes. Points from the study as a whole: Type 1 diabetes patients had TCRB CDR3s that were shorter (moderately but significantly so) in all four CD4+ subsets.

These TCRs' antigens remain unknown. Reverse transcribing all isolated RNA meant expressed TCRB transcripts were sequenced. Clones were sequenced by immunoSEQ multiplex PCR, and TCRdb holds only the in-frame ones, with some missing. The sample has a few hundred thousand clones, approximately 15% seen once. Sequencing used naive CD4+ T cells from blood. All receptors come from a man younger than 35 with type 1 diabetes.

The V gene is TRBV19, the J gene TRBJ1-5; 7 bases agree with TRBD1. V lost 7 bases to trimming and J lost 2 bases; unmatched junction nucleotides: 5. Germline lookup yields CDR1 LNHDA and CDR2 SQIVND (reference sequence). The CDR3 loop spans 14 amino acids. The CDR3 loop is CASIPGQGNQPQHF. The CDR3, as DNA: TGTGCCAGTATTCCCGGACAGGGCAATCAGCCCCAGCATTTT. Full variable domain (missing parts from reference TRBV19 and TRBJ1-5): DGGITQSPKYLFRKEGQNVTLSCEQNLNHDAMYWYRQDPGQGLRLIYYSQIVNDFQKGDIAEGYSVSREKKESFPLTVTSAQKNPTAFYLCASIPGQGNQPQHFGDGTRLSIL.

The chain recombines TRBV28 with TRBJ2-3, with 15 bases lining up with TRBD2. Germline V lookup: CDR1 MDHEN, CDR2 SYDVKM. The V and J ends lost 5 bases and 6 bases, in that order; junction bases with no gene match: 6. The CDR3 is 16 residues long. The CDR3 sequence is CASSRTSGRAGDTQYF. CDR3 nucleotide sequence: TGTGCCAGCAGTAGGACTAGCGGGAGGGCCGGGGATACGCAGTATTTT.